These T cell receptor beta chains were read from a single sample in a study of regulatory T cells in long-lasting Graves disease. Via MiXCR, TCRdb re-called the multiplex PCR reads, giving one row per CDR3 protein. Found here are 400,000 to 500,000 distinct CDR3 sequences, under 25% of them singletons; the top ten hold roughly 14%. Sequences were derived from peripheral blood mononuclear cells (PBMCs), sampled when the disease was refractory, from a patient treated with antithyroid drugs. These receptors were taken from a female donor with Graves disease. The CDR3 runs from the conserved cysteine through the conserved F or W. The D gene is left open where the match is weak. The listing skips clone size in some rows; elsewhere it reads once, few, many or a size class.

J gene: TRBJ1-2
V gene: TRBV7-8
clone size: NA
D gene: NA
CDR3 DNA: TGTGCCAGCAGCCCTTATAGACGGGCGCCAAACTATGGCTACACCTTC
CDR3 protein: CASSPYRRAPNYGYTF

J gene: TRBJ2-5
V gene: TRBV3-1
clone size: many
D gene: NA
CDR3 DNA: TGTGCCAGCAGCCAAGGTCCAGACCAAGAGACCCAGTACTTC
CDR3 protein: CASSQGPDQETQYF

J gene: TRBJ2-3
V gene: TRBV2
clone size: NA
D gene: TRBD2
CDR3 DNA: TGTGCCAGCATTCGGGGACTAGCGGGGGGCGATAGCACAGATACGCAGTATTTT
CDR3 protein: CASIRGLAGGDSTDTQYF

J gene: TRBJ2-3
V gene: TRBV6-9
clone size: once
D gene: NA
CDR3 DNA: TGTGCCAGCAGTTCCAGGGGGGTAGATACGCAGTATTTT
CDR3 protein: CASSSRGVDTQYF

J gene: TRBJ2-5
V gene: TRBV6-5
clone size: many
D gene: NA
CDR3 DNA: TGTGCCAGCAGTTACTCGAGGTCCACCCAAGAGACCCAGTACTTC
CDR3 protein: CASSYSRSTQETQYF

J gene: TRBJ1-4
V gene: TRBV19
clone size: NA
D gene: NA
CDR3 DNA: TGTGCCAGTAGTATAGAACCGGGTCGGATCATGGATGAAAAACTGTTTTTT
CDR3 protein: CASSIEPGRIMDEKLFF

J gene: TRBJ2-1
V gene: TRBV7-2
clone size: NA
D gene: NA
CDR3 DNA: TGTGCCAGCAGCAGGTCAGGGGGGGAGCAGTTCTTC
CDR3 protein: CASSRSGGEQFF

J gene: TRBJ1-2
V gene: TRBV6-5
clone size: many
D gene: NA
CDR3 DNA: TGTGCCAGCAGTTATCGCACAGCGAACTATGGCTACACCTTC
CDR3 protein: CASSYRTANYGYTF

J gene: TRBJ1-6
V gene: TRBV20-1
clone size: many
D gene: TRBD1
CDR3 DNA: TGCAGTGCTACCCGGGACAGGGGATCACCCCTCCACTTT
CDR3 protein: CSATRDRGSPLHF

J gene: TRBJ2-1
V gene: TRBV28
clone size: few
D gene: NA
CDR3 DNA: TGTGCCAGCAGTTCCAGCAAGTGGAGCTCCTACAATGAGCAGTTCTTC
CDR3 protein: CASSSSKWSSYNEQFF

J gene: TRBJ1-1
V gene: TRBV5-1
clone size: many
D gene: TRBD1
CDR3 DNA: TGCGCCAGCAGCTCCGGGACAGACAACACTGAAGCTTTCTTT
CDR3 protein: CASSSGTDNTEAFF

J gene: TRBJ2-3
V gene: TRBV2
clone size: few
D gene: TRBD2
CDR3 DNA: TGTGCCAGCACCAGACTAGCGGGGAACACAGATACGCAGTATTTT
CDR3 protein: CASTRLAGNTDTQYF

J gene: TRBJ1-6
V gene: TRBV19
clone size: many
D gene: TRBD1
CDR3 DNA: TGTGCCAGTAGTATGGGACAGGGAGATTCACCCCTCCACTTT
CDR3 protein: CASSMGQGDSPLHF

J gene: TRBJ1-5
V gene: TRBV6-2/TRBV6-3
clone size: many
D gene: NA
CDR3 DNA: TGTGCCAGCAGTTACGCAGTCGGAGGCAATCAGCCCCAGCATTTT
CDR3 protein: CASSYAVGGNQPQHF

J gene: TRBJ2-7
V gene: TRBV30
clone size: NA
D gene: TRBD2
CDR3 DNA: TGTGCCTGGAGTGGGACTAGGATTATCTACGAGCAGTACTTC
CDR3 protein: CAWSGTRIIYEQYF

J gene: TRBJ1-1
V gene: TRBV2
clone size: many
D gene: NA
CDR3 DNA: TGTGCCAGCAGTCCGGACCGGGGAGGAGGCCTGAACACTGAAGCTTTCTTT
CDR3 protein: CASSPDRGGGLNTEAFF

J gene: TRBJ2-1
V gene: TRBV12-3/TRBV12-4
clone size: NA
D gene: NA
CDR3 DNA: TGTGCCAGCAGAAGGACAGCCTCCTACAATGAGCAGTTCTTC
CDR3 protein: CASRRTASYNEQFF

J gene: TRBJ2-7
V gene: TRBV19
clone size: few
D gene: TRBD2
CDR3 DNA: TGTGCCAGTAGTGTTATAGCGGGAACAACCTACAAGCAGTACTTC
CDR3 protein: CASSVIAGTTYKQYF

J gene: TRBJ1-1
V gene: TRBV30
clone size: few
D gene: NA
CDR3 DNA: TGTGCCTGGAGTGTACGCGGCAGGGCGAACACTGAAGCTTTCTTT
CDR3 protein: CAWSVRGRANTEAFF

J gene: TRBJ1-1
V gene: TRBV18
clone size: many
D gene: NA
CDR3 DNA: TGTGCCAGCTCACCGGGCAAGAACACTGAAGCTTTCTTT
CDR3 protein: CASSPGKNTEAFF